The 14 T cell receptor beta chains reported below all come from one sample, sequenced in a study of T cell repertoires in cytomegalovirus infection. Antigens for these TCRs are unknown. TCRdb recomputed calls from the reads with MiXCR, one row per CDR3 protein. The data hold fewer than 850,000 distinct CDR3 sequences, with 25% to 35% observed a single time. Here the sequenced sample was cultured CD8+ T cells from PBMCs, taken from culture after CMV antigen stimulation. Every receptor here comes from a human donor in good health (CMV status not recorded). Some clones in this sample may be carry-over from other donors' samples.

This clonotype showed up just a few times. J is TRBJ2-5 and V is TRBV7-8, with a weak D call TRBD2 (6 bases). Trimming removed 2 bases from V and 0 bases from J, with 10 bases in between. Germline assignment: CDR1 SGHVS and CDR2 FQNEAQ. The CDR3 loop spans 15 amino acids. CDR3 sequence (DNA): TGTGCCAGCAGCTTACGGGGGTATAACCAAGAGACCCAGTACTTC. This translates into CASSLRGYNQETQYF.

This chain uses TRBV19 with TRBJ1-1; no definite D call. V was cut by 3 bases and J by 8 bases, with 7 bases left in between. The germline V gene has CDR1 LNHDA and CDR2 SQIVND (reference sequence). This CDR3 has 11 amino acids. CDR3 DNA sequence: TGTGCCAGTAGTATGGGGTCGGAAGCTTTCTTT. Translating it yields CASSMGSEAFF.

The chain is built from TRBV24-1 and TRBJ1-6; D is unclear. V was pared by 2 bases and J by 7 bases, with 17 bases between. Germline CDR1 reads KGHDR; CDR2 reads SFDVKD. The CDR3 is 17 residues long. Here the CDR3 reads CATSDWAGNSVNSPLHF. The CDR3 DNA is TGTGCCACCAGTGATTGGGCGGGGAATAGTGTGAATTCACCCCTCCACTTT.

This clonotype was seen only a few times. The chain uses TRBV9 and TRBJ1-2; possible D gene TRBD1, 6 bases. V was clipped by 4 bases and J by 7 bases, with 14 bases between them. Germline V gene data show CDR1 as SGDLS and CDR2 as YYNGEE. The CDR3 has 13 residues. CDR3 in DNA: TGTGCCAGCAGCTCCAGGGGTTGGGGTGGCTACACCTTC. This gives the protein CASSSRGWGGYTF. The variable domain in full, with the rest retrieved from reference TRBV9 and TRBJ1-2, is DSGVTQTPKHLITATGQRVTLRCSPRSGDLSVYWYQQSLDQGLQFLIQYYNGEERAKGNILERFSAQQFPDLHSELNLSSLELGDSALYFCASSSRGWGGYTFGSGTRLTVV.

The table lists this clonotype with a few counts. Written as DNA, the CDR3 is TGTGCCAGCAGCTTAGGCGGGAGTGCTAGCACAGATACGCAGTATTTT. The encoded protein is CASSLGGSASTDTQYF. The V and J genes are TRBV7-9 and TRBJ2-3, with 7 bases matching TRBD2. The trim removed 1 base at V and 0 bases at J, leaving 4 bases unmatched. Germline V gene lookup returns CDR1 SEHNR and CDR2 FQNEAQ (reference sequence). This CDR3 comprises 16 residues.

The chain joins TRBV6-1 to TRBJ1-2; no clear D gene. Germline V gene data show CDR1 as MNHNS and CDR2 as SASEGT. V dropped 3 bases and J dropped 8 bases, with 25 bases sitting between them. This CDR3 spans 17 amino acids. CDR3 protein: CASSDSLIAGAFRGYTF. The CDR3 DNA is TGTGCCAGCAGTGACAGCCTCATAGCCGGCGCCTTTCGGGGCTACACCTTC.

Here the CDR3 reads CAAEVGYGYTF. The CDR3, as DNA: TGTGCCGCCGAGGTGGGCTATGGCTACACCTTC. This sequence joins TRBV6-1 and TRBJ1-2; D is unclear. The CDR3 is 11 residues long. V lost 11 bases and J 4 bases, leaving 11 bases between the germline ends. Per the germline V gene, CDR1 is MNHNS and CDR2 is SASEGT.

The chain links TRBV20-1 to TRBJ2-5; 9 bases match TRBD2. V was pared by 3 bases and J by 4 bases, with 6 bases of the junction left unmatched. The germline CDR1 and CDR2 sequences are DFQATT and SNEGSKA (reference sequence). The CDR3 extends over 14 amino acids. CDR3 nucleotide sequence: TGCAGTGCTAGTTTTAGCGGGGGACCAGAGACCCAGTACTTC. Its translation: CSASFSGGPETQYF.

The chain is built from TRBV5-1 and TRBJ2-2; 10 nucleotides line up with TRBD1. CDR3 length: 15 amino acids. Germline CDR1 SGHRS, CDR2 YFSETQ. V lost 3 bases to trimming and J lost 7 bases; unmatched junction nucleotides: 6. The CDR3 DNA is TGCGCCAGCAGCTCGGGACAGGGGATGAACGGGGAGCTGTTTTTT. Translating gives CASSSGQGMNGELFF.

J is TRBJ2-1 and V is TRBV6-1; 10 bases are shared with TRBD1. Germline CDR1 is MNHNS and CDR2 is SASEGT. With 2 bases clipped from V and 8 bases from J, the junction kept 12 bases outside the gene matches. This CDR3 spans 17 amino acids. In DNA, the CDR3 is TGTGCCAGCAGTGAACCTTACGACAGGGGGCGAAGGGATGAGCAGTTCTTC. Translating it yields CASSEPYDRGRRDEQFF.

This rearrangement joins TRBV12-3 or TRBV12-4 to TRBJ1-1; D gene ambiguous. The length of the CDR3 is 13 residues. V was clipped by 3 bases and J by 4 bases, with 9 bases between them. DNA for the CDR3: TGTGCCAGCAGTTTGAACAGATCCACTGAAGCTTTCTTT. It is translated as CASSLNRSTEAFF.

This clonotype occurred many times. The chain is built from TRBV6-5 and TRBJ1-1; D gene unclear. CDR3 length: 12 amino acids. Germline V gene data show CDR1 as MNHEY and CDR2 as SVGAGI. Trimming shortened V by 0 bases and J by 5 bases, and 4 bases separated the two germline ends. The CDR3 is CASSYSKTEAFF. CDR3 in DNA: TGTGCCAGCAGTTACTCGAAAACTGAAGCTTTCTTT.

This clonotype was detected a few times. The CDR3 spells CASSPGTGTSTEAFF. The CDR3 DNA reads TGTGCCAGCAGCCCTGGGACAGGGACTTCCACTGAAGCTTTCTTT. V gene TRBV9 combines with J gene TRBJ1-1; 9 positions match TRBD1. The J segment lost 4 bases and the V segment lost 4 bases, leaving 8 bases of the junction unmatched. This CDR3 comprises 15 residues. The germline V gene encodes CDR1 SGDLS and CDR2 YYNGEE.

This clonotype was picked up many times. V usage is TRBV6-4 and J usage is TRBJ2-3, with TRBD2 matching 9 bases. Germline V gene lookup returns CDR1 MRHNA and CDR2 SNTAGT. CDR3 length: 14 amino acids. The V segment lost 2 bases and the J segment 4 bases; nucleotides outside the gene matches: 1. CDR3 nucleotides: TGTGCCAGCAGTGACGGCGGGGGGGCAGATACGCAGTATTTT. It yields the protein CASSDGGGADTQYF.